Included here is one T cell receptor (beta chain) sequence, with context. Its antigen is still unknown. No per-base quality is available; no much larger clone lies one base away. The sample comes from a study of OX40 agonist ivuxolimab in advanced cancers. Broadly, across the study: The costimulatory receptor OX40 (CD134) was targeted by ivuxolimab, a fully human IgG2 agonistic monoclonal antibody. Intravenous ivuxolimab was administered to patients every 2 weeks at six dose levels: 0.01, 0.1, 0.3, 1.5, 3 and 10 mg/kg. Of the roughly 54 dose-escalation patients, hepatocellular carcinoma was present in about 20, melanoma in approximately 15, renal cell carcinoma in 9 and head and neck cancer in 9. In the dose-escalation cohort, more than 75% of patients were male, and the mean age was around 60 years, with a range of about 20 to 79. Prior anti-PD-1, anti-PD-L1 or anti-CTLA-4 therapy was permitted, and 30% to 45% of dose-escalation patients had received checkpoint inhibitors. Three dose-escalation patients achieved partial responses, one with hepatocellular carcinoma and two with cutaneous melanoma. Peripheral TCRbeta sequencing aimed to test whether ivuxolimab altered TCR sequence diversity and caused clonal T-cell expansion. The paper describes the monotherapy dose-escalation part (N of about 52 patients) of the phase I trial of ivuxolimab.

For sequencing of the TCRbeta CDR3 region, genomic DNA was extracted from the sorted cells. TCRbeta CDR3 regions were sequenced using the immunoSEQ Assay. As stored in TCRdb, this immuneACCESS dataset retains in-frame rearrangements with V and J assigned. A fraction of the clones does not appear; measured against another copy, unresolved V genes explain less than half of the discrepancy, and the remainder lacks a known reason. This sample gives under 90,000 clones in total; around 83% of them show up just once. The ten largest clones add up to almost 1.5% of the sample. The trial excluded patients who had a history of autoimmune disease or who were on systemic immunosuppression. Peripheral blood for TCR sequencing was collected from all dose cohorts at baseline, on cycle 4 day 1, and on cycle 7 day 1. Samples were obtained from an open-label, multicenter, first-in-human phase I dose-escalation trial of ivuxolimab. Adults with locally advanced or metastatic melanoma, renal cell carcinoma, hepatocellular carcinoma or head and neck squamous cell carcinoma were enrolled in the trial. Before TCR sequencing, CD4+ T cells and CD8+ T cells were sorted from peripheral blood as separate populations.

Points the paper makes about the study in general: Antigen specificity was not determined for the clonally expanded peripheral T cells. At doses of 0.1 to 3.0 mg/kg, clonal expansion of both CD4+ and CD8+ T cells in blood was seen between baseline and week 6. Low levels of normalized T-cell clonal expansion were also seen in some patients who did not respond. In partial responders in the 0.1-3.0 mg/kg groups, normalized peripheral clonal expansion was found to be among the lowest, especially among CD8+ T cells. After ivuxolimab, expanded clones were on average more numerous among CD8+ T cells than among CD4+ T cells.

The TCR comes from an adult with an advanced solid tumor such as melanoma, head and neck, liver or kidney cancer. The sequences come from CD4+ or CD8+ T cells sorted from blood, collected in a trial of the OX40 agonist ivuxolimab.

The CDR3 region has the sequence CASSWGTSAAFF. The sequenced DNA: TGTGCCAGCAGCTGGGGAACCTCGGCAGCTTTCTTT. The chain uses TRBV5-6 and TRBJ1-1, with the D gene not confidently named. Relative to germline, V is 3 bases shorter and J is 10 bases shorter, with 13 bases between their ends. CDR1 and CDR2, per the germline V gene, are SGHDT and YYEEEE. From the cysteine up to the phenylalanine, the CDR3 has a length of 12 residues. The kept DNA is CDR3 alone, 36 bases in frame from the first base.